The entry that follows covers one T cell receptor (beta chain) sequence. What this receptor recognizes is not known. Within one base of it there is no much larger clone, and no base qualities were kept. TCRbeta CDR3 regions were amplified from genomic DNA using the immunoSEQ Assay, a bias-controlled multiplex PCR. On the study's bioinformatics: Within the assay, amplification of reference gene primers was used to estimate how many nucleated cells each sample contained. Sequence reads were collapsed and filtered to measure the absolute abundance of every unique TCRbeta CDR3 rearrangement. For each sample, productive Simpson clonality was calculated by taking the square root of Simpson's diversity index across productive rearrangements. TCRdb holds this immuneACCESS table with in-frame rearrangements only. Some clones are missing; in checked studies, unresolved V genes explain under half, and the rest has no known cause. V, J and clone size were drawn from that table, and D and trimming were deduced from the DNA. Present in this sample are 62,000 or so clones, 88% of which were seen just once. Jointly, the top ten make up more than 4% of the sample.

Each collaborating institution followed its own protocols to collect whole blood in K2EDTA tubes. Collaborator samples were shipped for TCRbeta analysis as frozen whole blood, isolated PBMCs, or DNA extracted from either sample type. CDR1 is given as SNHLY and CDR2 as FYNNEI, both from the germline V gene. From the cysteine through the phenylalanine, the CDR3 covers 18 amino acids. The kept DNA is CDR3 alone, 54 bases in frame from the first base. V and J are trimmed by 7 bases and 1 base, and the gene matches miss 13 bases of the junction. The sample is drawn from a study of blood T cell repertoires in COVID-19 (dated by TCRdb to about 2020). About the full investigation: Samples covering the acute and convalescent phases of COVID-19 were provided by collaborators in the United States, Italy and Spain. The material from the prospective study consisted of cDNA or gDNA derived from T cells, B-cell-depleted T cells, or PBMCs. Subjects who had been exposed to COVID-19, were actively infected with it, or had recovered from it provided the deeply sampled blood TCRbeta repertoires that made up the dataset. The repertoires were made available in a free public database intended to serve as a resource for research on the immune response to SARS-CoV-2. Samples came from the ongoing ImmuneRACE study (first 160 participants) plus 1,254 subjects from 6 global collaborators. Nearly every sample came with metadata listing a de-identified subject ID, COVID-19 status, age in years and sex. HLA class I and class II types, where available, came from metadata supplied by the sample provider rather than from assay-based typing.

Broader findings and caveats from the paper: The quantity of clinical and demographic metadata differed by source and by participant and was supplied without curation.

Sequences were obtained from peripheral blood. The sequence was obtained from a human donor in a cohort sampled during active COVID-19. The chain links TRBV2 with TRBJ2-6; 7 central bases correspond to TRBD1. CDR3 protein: CASKKDRSQFSGANVLTF. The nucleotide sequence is TGTGCCAGCAAGAAGGACAGGTCACAATTTTCTGGGGCCAACGTCCTGACTTTC. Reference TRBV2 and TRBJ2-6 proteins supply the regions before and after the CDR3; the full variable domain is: EPEVTQTPSHQVTQMGQEVILRCVPISNHLYFYWYRQILGQKVEFLVSFYNNEISEKSEIFDDQFSVERPDGSNFTLKIRSTKLEDSAMYFCASKKDRSQFSGANVLTFGAGSRLTVL.